This T cell receptor beta chain was captured in a study of beta chain features in type 1 diabetes. The CDR3 length is 17 residues. The trim removed 2 bases at V and 2 bases at J, leaving 9 bases unmatched. CDR1 and CDR2 from the germline V gene are LGHNA and YSLEER. Sequenced material consisted of expressed TCRB transcripts (all of the isolated RNA was reverse transcribed). The data were produced by immunoSEQ multiplex PCR, yet TCRdb's version contains in-frame clones alone and is incomplete. The data contain 300,000 or so clones, roughly 8% of them singletons. Study-wide results and limits: Fewer junction insertions and more nucleotide deletions appeared in type 1 diabetes patients.

Concerning this clone: Its antigen remains unknown.

This receptor was identified in a woman in her late teens or twenties in good health. The chain uses TRBV4-3 and TRBJ2-3, with 8 bases matching TRBD1. Sequencing was carried out using central memory CD4+ T cells from blood. The CDR3 sequence: CASSQKPGQDYTDTQYF. The CDR3 nucleotides read TGCGCCAGCAGCCAAAAACCGGGACAGGATTACACAGATACGCAGTATTTT.